This T cell receptor (beta chain) was retrieved from a study of cytomegalovirus exposure and HLA in healthy donors. Study conclusions and caveats: A few V segments could not be told apart, such as TRBV6-2 and TRBV6-3, and were left out. The productive fraction for most TCR beta V segments was about 87% or about 30% in an earlier analysis. In terms of immune exposure information, only CMV serostatus was available.

Primers: 60 Vbeta forward and 13 Jbeta reverse. Here immunoSEQ multiplex PCR was the method, and the copy in TCRdb shows in-frame clones only, minus some. In the table there are about 170,000 clones, approximately 84% of which are singletons. Comment on this clone: What it recognizes is unknown.

The CDR3 loop spans 17 amino acids. Trimming took 4 bases from V and 3 from J; bases not matched to a gene: 4. Germline V gene sequence: CDR1 SNHLY, CDR2 FYNNEI. This chain uses TRBV2 with TRBJ2-2, with 14 bases that match TRBD2. The material sequenced was PBMCs. This clonotype was obtained from a woman aged 50 to 65 in good health and CMV-seropositive. The CDR3: CASSVGLAGAHTGELFF. CDR3 in DNA: TGTGCCAGCAGTGTGGGACTAGCGGGAGCCCACACCGGGGAGCTGTTTTTT.